The 17 T cell receptor beta chains below were found in one sample sequenced in a study of beta chain features in type 1 diabetes (dated 2018 in TCRdb). The method was the immunoSEQ multiplex PCR assay. The entire amount of isolated RNA was reverse transcribed using the High Capacity cDNA Reverse Transcription Kit, so the sequenced TCRB transcripts were expressed ones. TCRdb provides this immuneACCESS table in a form limited to in-frame rearrangements. Some clones are lacking; in checked studies, under half of them reflect an unresolved V gene, and why the rest are absent is not known. The sample has about 160,000 clones on record, around 9% of them singletons. Together, the top ten hold about 0.7% of the sample. Their recognized antigens are unknown. The study at large found these results: Type 1 diabetes patients showed a moderate but significant shortening of TCRB CDR3 length in all four CD4+ subsets.

Specimen: central memory CD4+ T cells from blood. The origin of the receptors is a woman aged 25-40 years with type 1 diabetes.

This clone has more than one count but fewer than ten. The rearrangement joins TRBV18 to TRBJ2-1, with unresolved D. V lost 3 bases and J 4 bases, leaving 10 bases between the germline ends. This CDR3 spans 14 amino acids. Germline CDR1 KGHSH, CDR2 LQKENI. The CDR3 protein is CASSPTSAYNEQFF. In nucleotides, the CDR3 is TGTGCCAGCTCACCTACAAGCGCGTACAATGAGCAGTTCTTC.

The sample holds a few counts of this clone. CDR3 coding DNA: TGTGCCAGTGGGACTCCCCACAATGAGCAGTTCTTC. Encoded protein: CASGTPHNEQFF. The chain uses TRBV9 and TRBJ2-1; tentatively, D is TRBD2 (6 bases). V was pared by 8 bases and J by 5 bases, with 11 bases between. Per the germline V gene, CDR1 is SGDLS and CDR2 is YYNGEE. The CDR3 has 12 residues.

This rearrangement joins TRBV29-1 to TRBJ1-2; TRBD1 might be the D (6 bases). Trimming pared 4 bases from V and 5 bases from J, leaving 8 bases between. This CDR3 has 11 amino acids. Germline loops: CDR1 SQVTM, CDR2 ANQGSEA. The CDR3 DNA is TGCAGCGTTGGGACAGAGTATGGCTACACCTTC. Translating it yields CSVGTEYGYTF.

The rearrangement uses TRBV15 and TRBJ2-5, with TRBD2 identical over 9 bases. Germline CDR1 reads LNHNV; CDR2 reads YYDKDF (reference sequence). J gave up 2 bases and V 1 base, and 5 bases lay outside the gene matches. This CDR3 has 16 residues. CDR3 amino acids: CATSRGLAGKQETQYF. CDR3 DNA: TGTGCCACCAGCAGAGGGCTAGCGGGGAAACAAGAGACCCAGTACTTC.

The chain uses TRBV27 and TRBJ2-5, with 9 bases aligning to TRBD1. This CDR3 has 14 amino acids. CDR1 and CDR2 from the germline V gene are MNHEY and SMNVEV (reference sequence). The V segment lost 6 bases and the J segment 2 bases; nucleotides outside the gene matches: 4. The CDR3, as DNA: TGTGCCAGCAGCCGCGGGACAGGGCAAGAGACCCAGTACTTC. Translated: CASSRGTGQETQYF.

The chain carries TRBV5-1 and TRBJ2-2, with D possibly being TRBD1 (6 bases). Per the germline V gene, CDR1 is SGHRS and CDR2 is YFSETQ. CDR3 size: 14 residues. The ends were cut back, 3 bases at V and 5 bases at J, with 11 bases in the middle. This chain's CDR3 is CASSSQQGTGELFF. The CDR3 bases are TGCGCCAGCAGCTCCCAACAGGGAACCGGGGAGCTGTTTTTT.

This clone was detected only a few times. The genes are TRBV18 and TRBJ1-4, with D maybe TRBD1 (6 bases). Between the trimmed V and J ends, which lost 6 bases and 0 bases, there was a span of 11 bases. This CDR3 spans 15 amino acids. CDR1 is KGHSH and CDR2 is LQKENI in the germline V gene. CDR3 amino acids: CASSPDRSTNEKLFF. Written as DNA, the CDR3 is TGTGCCAGCTCCCCGGACAGATCAACTAATGAAAAACTGTTTTTT.

This clone was observed a handful of times. The gene calls are TRBV19 and TRBJ2-1, with 7 bases aligning to TRBD1. CDR1 LNHDA and CDR2 SQIVND come from the germline V gene (reference sequence). After removal of 4 bases from V and 1 base from J, the junction contained 7 bases not matched to a gene. This CDR3 is 16 amino acids long. The CDR3 spells CASSTDRQGSYNEQFF. For the CDR3, the DNA is TGTGCCAGTAGTACCGATCGACAGGGTTCCTACAATGAGCAGTTCTTC.

This clone was found a few times. The chain recombines TRBV28 with TRBJ1-1, with D possibly matching TRBD1 (5 bases). Germline V gene data show CDR1 as MDHEN and CDR2 as SYDVKM. V was clipped by 7 bases and J by 2 bases, with 14 bases between them. The CDR3 runs 14 residues. CDR3 DNA sequence: TGTGCCAGCACCCTGGGGGGGGAAAACACTGAAGCTTTCTTT. Translated, it gives CASTLGGENTEAFF.

This clone came up a few times. This chain uses TRBV7-2 with TRBJ2-3; 8 bases are shared with TRBD2. The CDR3 sequence is 14 residues long. CDR1 is SGHTA and CDR2 is FQGNSA in the germline V gene. Trimming cost V 5 bases and J 5 bases; bases outside gene matches: 6. CDR3 sequence: CASSREGRGDTQYF. Here the CDR3 DNA reads TGTGCCAGCAGCCGGGAGGGCCGGGGAGATACGCAGTATTTT.

This clone was observed a few times. The rearrangement links TRBV27 to TRBJ2-4, with D uncertain. The ends were cut back, 6 bases at V and 0 bases at J, with 12 bases in the middle. This CDR3 is 15 amino acids long. Germline-derived CDR1 and CDR2 are MNHEY and SMNVEV (reference sequence). DNA of the CDR3: TGTGCCAGCAGCTCCGCTTCGGTAGCCAAAAACATTCAGTACTTC. Translating gives CASSSASVAKNIQYF.

This sequence joins TRBV18 and TRBJ1-5; 9 bases are a match to TRBD1. Germline V CDR1 and CDR2: KGHSH, LQKENI. The trim removed 3 bases at V and 6 bases at J, leaving 3 bases unmatched. The CDR3 is 14 residues long. The CDR3 nucleotides are TGTGCCAGCTCACCGACAGGGGGAGGTCAGCCCCAGCATTTT. Its protein product is CASSPTGGGQPQHF.

This clone has a handful of counts. This chain connects TRBV27 to TRBJ2-7, with D tentatively TRBD2 (6 bases). The CDR3 is 16 residues long. The ends were cut back, 2 bases at V and 6 bases at J, with 20 bases in the middle. Germline loops: CDR1 MNHEY, CDR2 SMNVEV (reference sequence). The CDR3 is CASSLRASYGGSEQYF. The CDR3 DNA reads as TGTGCCAGCAGTTTAAGGGCTTCCTACGGAGGGTCCGAGCAGTACTTC.

The chain employs TRBV16 and TRBJ1-5; D gene unclear. The CDR3 loop spans 14 amino acids. The germline V and J ends were trimmed by 2 bases and 6 bases, with 11 bases remaining between them. CDR1 KGHSY and CDR2 FQNENV come from the germline V gene. CDR3 sequence: CASSQPHSRQPQHF. In DNA, the CDR3 is TGTGCCAGCAGCCAACCCCACAGCCGTCAGCCCCAGCATTTT. The complete variable domain, with remaining parts taken from reference TRBV16 and TRBJ1-5, reads GEEVAQTPKHLVRGEGQKAKLYCAPIKGHSYVFWYQQVLKNEFKFLISFQNENVFDETGMPKERFSAKCLPNSPCSLEIQATKLEDSAVYFCASSQPHSRQPQHFGDGTRLSIL.

This clone was seen only a few times. The rearrangement links TRBV9 to TRBJ1-2; tentative D call: TRBD1 (5 bases). This CDR3 spans 14 amino acids. Trimming removed 0 bases at V and 6 bases at J, with 12 bases between. Germline V gene sequence: CDR1 SGDLS, CDR2 YYNGEE. The CDR3 is CASSVDAGINGYTF. The CDR3 region has the DNA TGTGCCAGCAGCGTAGACGCAGGGATAAATGGCTACACCTTC. Looking up the rest from reference TRBV9 and TRBJ1-2 gives the full variable domain: DSGVTQTPKHLITATGQRVTLRCSPRSGDLSVYWYQQSLDQGLQFLIQYYNGEERAKGNILERFSAQQFPDLHSELNLSSLELGDSALYFCASSVDAGINGYTFGSGTRLTVV.

The table lists this clone with a few counts. The rearrangement uses TRBV14 and TRBJ1-3; D is perhaps TRBD1 (5 bases). This CDR3 spans 16 amino acids. Between the trimmed V and J ends, which lost 4 bases and 0 bases, there was a span of 13 bases. CDR1 and CDR2 (germline): SGHDN, FVKESK. CDR3 DNA: TGTGCCAGCAGCCGAAGGGGAACCATCTCTGGAAACACCATATATTTT. The encoded protein is CASSRRGTISGNTIYF.

The chain has TRBV5-1 and TRBJ2-3, with 10 bases lining up with TRBD1. Trimming at V came to 4 bases and at J to 4 bases, leaving 9 bases not matched to a gene. Germline loops: CDR1 SGHRS, CDR2 YFSETQ. The CDR3 runs to 16 residues. DNA for the CDR3: TGCGCCAGCAGCCTAGTGACAGGGGGCAGCGCAGATACGCAGTATTTT. This gives the protein CASSLVTGGSADTQYF.